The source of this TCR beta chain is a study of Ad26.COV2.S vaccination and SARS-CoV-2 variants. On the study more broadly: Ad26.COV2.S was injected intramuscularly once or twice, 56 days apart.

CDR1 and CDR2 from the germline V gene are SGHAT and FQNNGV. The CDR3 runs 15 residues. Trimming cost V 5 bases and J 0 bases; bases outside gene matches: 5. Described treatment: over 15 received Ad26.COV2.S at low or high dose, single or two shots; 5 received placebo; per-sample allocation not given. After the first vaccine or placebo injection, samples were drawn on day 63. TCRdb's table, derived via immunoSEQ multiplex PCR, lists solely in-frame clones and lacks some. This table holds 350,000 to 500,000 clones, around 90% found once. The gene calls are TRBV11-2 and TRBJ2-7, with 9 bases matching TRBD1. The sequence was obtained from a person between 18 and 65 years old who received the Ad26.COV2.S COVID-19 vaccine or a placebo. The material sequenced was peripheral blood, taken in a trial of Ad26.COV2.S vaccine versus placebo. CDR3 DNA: TGTGCCAGCAGCACCGGACAGGGGAGCTCCTACGAGCAGTACTTC. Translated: CASSTGQGSSYEQYF.